A selection of T cell receptor beta chains follows, all from one sample in a study of blood T cells in healthy people across ages. TCRdb called the 5' RACE reads again in MiXCR, with one record for every CDR3 protein. The sample lists fewer than 800,000 distinct CDR3 sequences; 20% to 25% were seen once. The sequenced sample was blood. These receptors were obtained from a man between 65 and 80 years old in good health. CDR3s leave out the opening cysteine and the closing phenylalanine or tryptophan. Size is omitted from some rows. Given values are once, few, many or a class for expanded clones.

V gene	clone size	J gene	CDR3 protein
TRBV24-1	once	TRBJ2-5	ATSDPNRGQETQY
TRBV12-3/TRBV12-4	NA	TRBJ2-5	ASSFGQMETQY
TRBV2	many	TRBJ2-5	ASSGGRQETQY
TRBV12-5	few	TRBJ2-7	ASGPYHTSGGQY
TRBV28	few	TRBJ2-6	ASSFPGPVNVLT
TRBV6-6	NA	TRBJ1-2	ASSLGESNGYT
TRBV14	few	TRBJ2-1	ASSQDRDYEQF
TRBV29-1	few	TRBJ1-2	SVEGNRGGGYT
TRBV6-5	few	TRBJ2-5	ASRYPGTGGQETQY
TRBV5-5	NA	NA	ASSPTGSLTYEQY
TRBV5-1	once	TRBJ2-7	ASSRGLAGETYEQY
TRBV28	NA	TRBJ2-7	ASRPPVGRGRSYEQY
TRBV29-1	few	TRBJ1-1	SVRTGVMYTEAF
TRBV9	many	TRBJ2-5	ASSVSGTQETQY
TRBV9	NA	NA	ASSATQAGSYEQY
TRBV29-1	many	TRBJ2-7	SVGQRSFGAEQY
TRBV20-1	many	TRBJ2-5	SACLTGEMETQY
TRBV7-2	NA	TRBJ2-5	ASSSEDRGGTQN
TRBV12-3/TRBV12-4	NA	TRBJ2-4	ASSFLEAVTKNIQY
TRBV9	NA	TRBJ1-2	ASSVGRDRVNYGYT
TRBV28	NA	TRBJ2-3	ASSLPEVDTQY
TRBV5-1	NA	TRBJ2-2	ANGFSTRNTGELF
TRBV4-3	many	TRBJ2-7	ASSQGQGVGHYEQY
TRBV12-3/TRBV12-4	few	TRBJ2-7	ASSSLGAGGPHEQY
TRBV3-1	NA	TRBJ1-5	ASSHTGGADQPQH
TRBV7-8	few	TRBJ1-2	ASSPNGQAPYGYT
TRBV5-1	once	TRBJ2-7	ASKRAGGPYEQY
TRBV5-1	NA	TRBJ2-7	ASSLGLAGGKDEQY
TRBV25-1	few	TRBJ2-3	ASSGRVTDTQY
TRBV20-1	NA	TRBJ2-1	SANLPSGNYNEQF
TRBV4-1	few	TRBJ2-7	ASSQDGGFSYEQY
TRBV20-1	few	TRBJ2-1	SASRGQGLNNEQF
TRBV20-1	many	NA	SARRRQGANNEQF
TRBV19	NA	TRBJ2-2	ASSIRGSQAELF
TRBV3-1	NA	TRBJ2-5	ASSHSRETQY
TRBV18	NA	TRBJ2-2	ASSPPKREVTGELF
TRBV19	NA	TRBJ1-5	ASSNQGAVQPQH
TRBV29-1	NA	TRBJ2-1	SWTSGRALGYNEQF
TRBV20-1	NA	TRBJ2-2	SARIPGPPTGELF
TRBV6-5	NA	TRBJ1-4	ASSYGVTNEKLF
TRBV28	NA	TRBJ2-1	ASSDLTTGIYNEQF
TRBV12-3/TRBV12-4	many	TRBJ2-3	ASSESTDTQY
TRBV20-1	NA	TRBJ2-5	SASFATRFNQETQY
TRBV4-3	many	TRBJ1-4	ASSQGAGLGEKLF
TRBV5-1	NA	TRBJ2-3	ASSSGDTHTDTQY
TRBV4-3	many	TRBJ2-1	ASSQDRGTGNNEQF
TRBV7-3	NA	NA	ASSVGDASEQF
TRBV6-1	NA	TRBJ2-5	ASSENGQPWETQY